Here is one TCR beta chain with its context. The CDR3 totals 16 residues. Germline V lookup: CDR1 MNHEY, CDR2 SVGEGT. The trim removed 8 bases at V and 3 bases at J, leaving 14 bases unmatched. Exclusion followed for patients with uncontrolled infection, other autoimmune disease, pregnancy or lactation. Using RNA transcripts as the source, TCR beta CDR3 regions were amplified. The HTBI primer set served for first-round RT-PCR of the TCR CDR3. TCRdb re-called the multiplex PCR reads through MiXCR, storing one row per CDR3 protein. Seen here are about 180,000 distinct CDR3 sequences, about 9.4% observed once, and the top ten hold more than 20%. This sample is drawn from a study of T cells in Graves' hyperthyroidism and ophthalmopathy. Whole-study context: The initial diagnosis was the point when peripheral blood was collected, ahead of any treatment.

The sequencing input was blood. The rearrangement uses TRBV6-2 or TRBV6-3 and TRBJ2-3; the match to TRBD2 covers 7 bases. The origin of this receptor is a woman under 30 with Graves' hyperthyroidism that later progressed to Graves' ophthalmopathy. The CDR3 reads CASGTRVAGRTDTQYF. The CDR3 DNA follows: TGTGCCAGCGGCACCCGGGTAGCGGGTAGGACAGATACGCAGTATTTT.